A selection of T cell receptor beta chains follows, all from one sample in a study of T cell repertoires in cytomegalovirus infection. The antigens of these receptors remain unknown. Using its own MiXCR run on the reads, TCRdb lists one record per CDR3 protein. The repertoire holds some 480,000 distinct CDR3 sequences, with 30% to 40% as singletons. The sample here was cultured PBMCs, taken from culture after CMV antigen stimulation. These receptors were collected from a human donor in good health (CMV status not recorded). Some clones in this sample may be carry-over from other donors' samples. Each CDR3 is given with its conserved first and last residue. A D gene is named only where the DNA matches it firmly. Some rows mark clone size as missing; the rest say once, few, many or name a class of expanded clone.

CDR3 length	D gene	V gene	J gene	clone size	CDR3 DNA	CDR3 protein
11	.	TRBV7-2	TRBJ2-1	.	TGTGCCAGCAGCTTAATGAATGAGCAGTTCTTC	CASSLMNEQFF
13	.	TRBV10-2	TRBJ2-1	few	TGCGCCAGCGAGGGCGGACACTACAATGAGCAGTTCTTC	CASEGGHYNEQFF
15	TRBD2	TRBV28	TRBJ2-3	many	TGTGCCAGCAGTCGACTAGCGGCTAGCACAGATACGCAGTATTTT	CASSRLAASTDTQYF
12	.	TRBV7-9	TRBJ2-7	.	TGTGCCAGCAGCCTAGGTCACGACGAGCAGTACTTC	CASSLGHDEQYF
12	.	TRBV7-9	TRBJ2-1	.	TGTGCCAGCAGCATCGACAGAGCTCAGCAGTTCTTC	CASSIDRAQQFF
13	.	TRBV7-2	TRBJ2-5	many	TGTGCCAGCAGCCCCCCCGGGCGCGAGACCCAGTACTTC	CASSPPGRETQYF
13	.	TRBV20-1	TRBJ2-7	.	TGCAGTGCTAGCTCTAGAGCGATCTACGAGCAGTACTTC	CSASSRAIYEQYF
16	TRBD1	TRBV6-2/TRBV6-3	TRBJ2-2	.	TGTGCCAGCAGTCCGCGGACAGGGAGCGATTCCGGGGAGCTGTTTTTT	CASSPRTGSDSGELFF
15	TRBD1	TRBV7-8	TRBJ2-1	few	TGTGCCAGCAGCTTAAGGGGACAGGGGGTTCTTGAGCAGTTCTTC	CASSLRGQGVLEQFF
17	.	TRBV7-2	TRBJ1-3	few	TGTGCCAGCAGCTTACACCGCGGGGGACCCTCTGGAAACACCATATATTTT	CASSLHRGGPSGNTIYF
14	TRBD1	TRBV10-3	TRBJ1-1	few	TGTGCCATCAGTGAGGCAGGGGGTAACACTGAAGCTTTCTTT	CAISEAGGNTEAFF
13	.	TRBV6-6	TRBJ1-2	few	TGTGCCAGCAGTGAGGACCTTAACTATGGCTACACCTTC	CASSEDLNYGYTF
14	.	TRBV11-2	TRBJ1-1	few	TGTGCCAGCAGCTTATCGGCCAATTCGATTGAAGCTTTCTTT	CASSLSANSIEAFF
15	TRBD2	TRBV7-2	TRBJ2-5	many	TGTGCCAGCTCTAGGGCTAGCGGTGCCCAAGAGACCCAGTACTTC	CASSRASGAQETQYF
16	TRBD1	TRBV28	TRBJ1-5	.	TGTGCCAGCAGTTTATCAGGACAGGGGGTAGGACAGCCCCAGCATTTT	CASSLSGQGVGQPQHF
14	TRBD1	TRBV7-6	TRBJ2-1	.	TGTGCCAGCAGCTTCGAGGACAGGGTGAGCGAGCAGTTCTTC	CASSFEDRVSEQFF
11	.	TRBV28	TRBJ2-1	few	TGTGCCAGCAGCCGGGGCACGGGGCAGTTCTTC	CASSRGTGQFF
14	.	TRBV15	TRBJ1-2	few	TGTGCCACCAGCAGAGATCGGGGGAACTATGGCTACACCTTC	CATSRDRGNYGYTF
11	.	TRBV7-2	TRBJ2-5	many	TGTGCCAGCAGCATTTTGGAGACCCAGTACTTC	CASSILETQYF
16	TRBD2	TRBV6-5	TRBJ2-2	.	TGTGCCAGCCTCGGACTAGCGGGACGGAACACCGGGGAGCTGTTTTTT	CASLGLAGRNTGELFF
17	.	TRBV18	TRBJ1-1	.	TGTGCCAGCTCACCACCGATACGGGGGGCGCGGAACACTGAAGCTTTCTTT	CASSPPIRGARNTEAFF
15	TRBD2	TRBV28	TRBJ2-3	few	TGTGCCAGCAGTCCTCGACTAGCGGGCCAACATACGCAGTATTTT	CASSPRLAGQHTQYF
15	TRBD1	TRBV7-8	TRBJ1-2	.	TGTGCCAGCAGCTTAAGCCCAGGGACAGGGGTTGGCTACACCTTC	CASSLSPGTGVGYTF
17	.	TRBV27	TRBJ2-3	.	TGTGCCAGCAGTTTATTTTTCGGGAGTCAGGGGGTGAATACGCAGTATTTT	CASSLFFGSQGVNTQYF
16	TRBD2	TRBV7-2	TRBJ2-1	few	TGTGCCAGCAGCTTAGTCCGACTAGCGCAGTCCAATGAGCAGTTCTTC	CASSLVRLAQSNEQFF
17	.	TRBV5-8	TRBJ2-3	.	TGTGCCAGCAGCTTGGCACTAATGTCTTCAGGCACAGATACGCAGTATTTT	CASSLALMSSGTDTQYF
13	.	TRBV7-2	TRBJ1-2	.	TGTGCCAGCAGCCCGGACCCCCCCTATGGCTACACCTTC	CASSPDPPYGYTF
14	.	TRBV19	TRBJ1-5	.	TGTGCCAGTAGCCTTAGGGACCGAAATCAGCCCCAGCATTTT	CASSLRDRNQPQHF
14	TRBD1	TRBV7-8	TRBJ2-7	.	TGTGCCAGCAGCCGAAGACAGGGTAGCTACGAGCAGTACTTC	CASSRRQGSYEQYF
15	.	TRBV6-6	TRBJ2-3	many	TGTGCCAGCAGTTACTCCAGATTAGCAGAGGGTACGCAGTATTTT	CASSYSRLAEGTQYF
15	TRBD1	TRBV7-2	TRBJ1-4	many	TGTGCCAGCAGCTTACTGGGACAGGGGAGTAGAAAACTGTTTTTT	CASSLLGQGSRKLFF
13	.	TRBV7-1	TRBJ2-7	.	TGTGCCAGCAGCGCAACCCCGGTCTACGAGCAGTACTTC	CASSATPVYEQYF
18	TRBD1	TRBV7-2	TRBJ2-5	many	TGTGCCAGCAGCTTAGCGATGTTGGGACAGGGGCGCGGGGGGACCCAGTACTTC	CASSLAMLGQGRGGTQYF